This TCR beta chain was sequenced for a study of T cell responses to AZD1222 COVID-19 vaccine. Across the whole study: Pooled together were second doses at about 4 or about 12 weeks. Study-wide findings and caveats: Females made up more of the donors, who were largely white British, and clonal diversity may have come out too low.

Notes on this clone: Its antigen remains unknown.

Profiled with immunoSEQ multiplex PCR; TCRdb holds only in-frame clones, not every one. The data hold about 110,000 clones, with around 84% observed a single time. This TCR was recovered from an adult in good health. Sequenced material: peripheral blood, taken on day 0 of AZD1222 vaccination.

In nucleotides, the CDR3 is TGTGCCAGCAGTTACGGGGACGGTTCCTACGAGCAGTACTTC. Amino acids: CASSYGDGSYEQYF. This rearrangement joins TRBV6-5 to TRBJ2-7, with D tentatively TRBD1 or TRBD2 (5 bases each). Per the germline V gene, CDR1 is MNHEY and CDR2 is SVGAGI. This CDR3 has 14 residues. The V and J ends lost 2 bases and 1 base respectively, with 9 bases between them.